These 20 T cell receptor beta chains originate from one sample sequenced in a study of T cells in Graves' hyperthyroidism and ophthalmopathy. Amplification of TCR beta CDR3 regions used RNA as the template. The primer set for the first-round RT-PCR of the TCR CDR3 was HTBI. MiXCR, run by TCRdb on the multiplex PCR reads, gives a single entry per CDR3 protein. The table lists about 250,000 distinct CDR3 sequences, approximately 21% of them singletons. Sample: blood. The origin of the receptors is a man aged 25 to 40 with Graves' ophthalmopathy.

This rearrangement joins TRBV20-1 to TRBJ2-1, with a possible D match to TRBD2 (5 bases). CDR1 and CDR2 from the germline V gene are DFQATT and SNEGSKA (reference sequence). This CDR3 comprises 12 residues. The CDR3 sequence: CSVLMGGNEQFF. The CDR3 coding sequence is TGCAGCGTGCTTATGGGCGGGAATGAGCAGTTCTTC.

This clonotype has a count of ten or more. J is TRBJ1-1 and V is TRBV11-2; possibly TRBD1 for D (6 bases). There are 14 residues in the CDR3. Germline V gene sequence: CDR1 SGHAT, CDR2 FQNNGV. Trimming cost V 1 base and J 5 bases, with 11 bases left between them. The CDR3 DNA is TGTGCCAGCAGCTTAGTTGGGGGGCGAACTGAAGCTTTCTTT. Residues: CASSLVGGRTEAFF.

V is TRBV2 and J is TRBJ2-7, with D maybe TRBD2 (6 bases). This CDR3 comprises 14 residues. The germline V gene has CDR1 SNHLY and CDR2 FYNNEI. Trimming left V 11 bases short and J 5 bases short, with 22 bases between. The DNA for the CDR3 is TGTGCCTGGGCTCTTAAGCCCCGGGAGAACGAGCAGTACTTC. This codes for CAWALKPRENEQYF.

The chain couples TRBV28 to TRBJ2-1, with D possibly matching TRBD1 (6 bases). The length of the CDR3 is 15 residues. The germline V gene encodes CDR1 MDHEN and CDR2 SYDVKM. V shed 6 bases and J shed 6 bases, with 18 bases lying between them. CDR3 sequence reads: CASRAPHREINEQFF. Here the CDR3 DNA reads TGTGCCAGCAGGGCCCCCCACAGGGAGATCAATGAGCAGTTCTTC.

This clonotype was counted between two and nine times. The genes are TRBV9 and TRBJ2-7, with 7 nucleotides matching TRBD2. V was pared by 4 bases and J by 4 bases, with 11 bases of the junction left unmatched. This CDR3 spans 15 amino acids. Germline values: CDR1 SGDLS, CDR2 YYNGEE. CDR3 amino acids: CASSPGGAGRYEQYF. DNA for the CDR3: TGTGCCAGCAGCCCGGGTGGAGCGGGAAGGTACGAGCAGTACTTC.

This clonotype turned up a few times. J is TRBJ2-5 and V is TRBV29-1; 8 bases agree with TRBD1. V was clipped by 4 bases and J by 1 base; unmatched bases: 8. The CDR3 loop spans 15 amino acids. CDR1 is SQVTM, CDR2 ANQGSEA, per germline. The CDR3 region has the DNA TGCAGCGTTGCTCTCCAGGGGGCATCCCAAGAGACCCAGTACTTC. It specifies CSVALQGASQETQYF.

The V and J genes are TRBV5-6 and TRBJ1-4; tentatively, D is TRBD1 (5 bases). The V gene lost 0 bases and the J gene lost 4 bases, with 10 bases spanning the gap. Germline V lookup: CDR1 SGHDT, CDR2 YYEEEE. The CDR3 is 15 amino acids. The CDR3 coding sequence is TGTGCCAGCAGCTTGGAGGGGCGGAATAATGAAAAACTGTTTTTT. Its translation: CASSLEGRNNEKLFF.

The table lists this clonotype with a few counts. Germline is not matched at one junction end, which may reflect a read error. The chain employs TRBV27 and TRBJ1-6; weak D call: TRBD1 (6 bases). Germline CDR1 is MNHEY and CDR2 is SMNVEV (reference sequence). This CDR3 comprises 16 residues. The CDR3 is CASSLDSRGSNSPPHF. The CDR3 nucleotides are TGTGCCAGCAGTTTGGACAGCAGAGGATCGAATTCACCCCCCCACTTT.

This clonotype turned up a few times. The chain carries TRBV7-9 and TRBJ2-6; 7 bases align to TRBD2. V was pared by 11 bases and J by 0 bases, with 10 bases of the junction left unmatched. The germline V gene has CDR1 SEHNR and CDR2 FQNEAQ (reference sequence). This CDR3 has 16 residues. The CDR3 coding sequence is TGTGCCGCGCCGGGACGGGGGGTCTCTGGGGCCAACGTCCTGACTTTC. This sequence encodes CAAPGRGVSGANVLTF.

The sample holds many counts of this clonotype. The chain couples TRBV11-1 to TRBJ2-3; no clear D. The CDR3 loop spans 16 amino acids. Germline V gives CDR1 SGHAT, CDR2 FQDESV (reference sequence). Deletions cut 5 bases from V and 0 bases from J, with 15 bases between. The CDR3 loop is CASSQTPFSSTDTQYF. CDR3 nucleotide sequence: TGTGCCAGCAGCCAAACGCCATTTAGCAGCACAGATACGCAGTATTTT.

This clonotype was seen only a few times. CDR3 sequence reads: CASSFFGRGYNEQFF. DNA for the CDR3: TGTGCCAGCAGTTTCTTCGGGAGGGGTTACAATGAGCAGTTCTTC. V is TRBV28 and J is TRBJ2-1; 8 bases match TRBD2. V was pared by 3 bases and J by 4 bases, with 5 bases of the junction left unmatched. This CDR3 region has 15 residues. Germline CDR1 reads MDHEN; CDR2 reads SYDVKM.

In this sample, this clonotype turned up many times. This sequence joins TRBV5-5 and TRBJ1-5; D remains ambiguous. V was pared by 1 base and J by 5 bases, with 7 bases between. The CDR3 totals 13 residues. Looked up from germline, CDR1 is SGHKS and CDR2 is YYEKEE (reference sequence). In nucleotides, the CDR3 is TGTGCCAGCAGCTTGAGAGGAGATCAGCCCCAGCATTTT. It codes for CASSLRGDQPQHF.

This clonotype was counted many times. The CDR3 loop reads CASSLTERARGADTQYF. In nucleotides, the CDR3 is TGTGCCAGCAGCTTAACGGAAAGGGCCAGGGGTGCAGATACGCAGTATTTT. The chain has TRBV7-3 and TRBJ2-3, with a weak D call TRBD1 (6 bases). Between the trimmed V and J ends, which lost 0 bases and 4 bases, there was a span of 17 bases. There are 17 residues in the CDR3. Germline CDR1 and CDR2: SGHTA and FQGTGA.

At least ten counts were recorded for this clonotype. The chain recombines TRBV28 with TRBJ1-2, with D unresolved. The CDR3 extends over 12 amino acids. Germline CDR1 and CDR2: MDHEN and SYDVKM. Trimming left V 2 bases short and J 5 bases short, with 6 bases between. The CDR3 is CASSLSGYGYTF. The DNA of the CDR3 is TGTGCCAGCAGTTTAAGTGGGTATGGCTACACCTTC.

This rearrangement joins TRBV6-2 or TRBV6-3 to TRBJ1-4; 9 bases agree with TRBD1. J gave up 2 bases and V 4 bases, and 5 bases lay outside the gene matches. The germline gives CDR1 MNHEY, CDR2 SVGEGT. There are 16 residues in the CDR3. The CDR3 DNA is TGTGCCAGCAGTTGGGGACAGGGTCGCACTAATGAAAAACTGTTTTTT. Encoded protein: CASSWGQGRTNEKLFF.

The chain carries TRBV18 and TRBJ2-1; 14 bases align to TRBD2. In germline, CDR1 is KGHSH, CDR2 LQKENI. V shed 3 bases and J 8 bases; nucleotides not matched to a gene: 6. This CDR3 region has 16 residues. CDR3 bases: TGTGCCAGCTCACCGAACAGGGGACTAGCGGGAGATGAGCAGTTCTTC. This gives the protein CASSPNRGLAGDEQFF.

There are many counts of this clonotype. The chain has TRBV12-3 or TRBV12-4 and TRBJ2-7; TRBD1 matches at 8 bases. The V and J ends lost 5 bases and 3 bases, in that order; junction bases with no gene match: 6. The CDR3 covers 14 residues. CDR3 protein: CASSPGQGGYEQYF. In nucleotides, the CDR3 is TGTGCCAGCAGTCCTGGACAGGGCGGCTACGAGCAGTACTTC.

The genes are TRBV28 and TRBJ2-3; the D gene could be TRBD1 or TRBD2 (5 bases each). The CDR3 contains 13 residues. Between the trimmed V and J ends, which lost 7 bases and 4 bases, there was a span of 12 bases. Germline CDR1 MDHEN, CDR2 SYDVKM. The CDR3: CASKSRGADTQYF. As DNA, the CDR3 is TGTGCCAGCAAGAGCCGGGGCGCAGATACGCAGTATTTT.

The gene calls are TRBV2 and TRBJ1-5; TRBD1 matches 7 bases. The CDR3 covers 15 residues. Germline V CDR1 and CDR2: SNHLY, FYNNEI. J gave up 2 bases and V 3 bases, and 4 bases lay outside the gene matches. CDR3 residues: CASSETGFGNQPQHF. As DNA, the CDR3 is TGTGCCAGCAGTGAGACAGGGTTCGGCAATCAGCCCCAGCATTTT.

In this sample, this clonotype turned up many times. The genes are TRBV10-2 and TRBJ1-5, with a tentative D call TRBD1 (6 bases). The CDR3 sequence is 14 residues long. V dropped 9 bases and J dropped 2 bases, with 14 bases sitting between them. Germline lookup yields CDR1 WSHSY and CDR2 SAAADI. For the CDR3, the DNA is TGCGCCAGTACGAAACAGGGTGGCAATCAGCCCCAGCATTTT. It is translated as CASTKQGGNQPQHF.